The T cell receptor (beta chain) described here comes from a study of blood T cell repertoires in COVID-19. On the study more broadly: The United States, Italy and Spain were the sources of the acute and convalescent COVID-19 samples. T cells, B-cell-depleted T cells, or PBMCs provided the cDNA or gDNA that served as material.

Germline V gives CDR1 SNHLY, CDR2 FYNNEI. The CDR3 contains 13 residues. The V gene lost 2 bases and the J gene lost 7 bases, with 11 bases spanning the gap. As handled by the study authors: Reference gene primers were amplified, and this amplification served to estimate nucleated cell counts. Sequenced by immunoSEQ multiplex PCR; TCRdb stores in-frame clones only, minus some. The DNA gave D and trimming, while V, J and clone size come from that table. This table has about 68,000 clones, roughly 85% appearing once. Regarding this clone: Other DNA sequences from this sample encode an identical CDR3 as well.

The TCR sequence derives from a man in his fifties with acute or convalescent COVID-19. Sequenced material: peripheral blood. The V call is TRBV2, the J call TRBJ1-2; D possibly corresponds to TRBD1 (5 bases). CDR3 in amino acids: CASSESRRGGYTF. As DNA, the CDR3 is TGTGCCAGCAGTGAAAGTCGGAGGGGTGGCTACACCTTC.